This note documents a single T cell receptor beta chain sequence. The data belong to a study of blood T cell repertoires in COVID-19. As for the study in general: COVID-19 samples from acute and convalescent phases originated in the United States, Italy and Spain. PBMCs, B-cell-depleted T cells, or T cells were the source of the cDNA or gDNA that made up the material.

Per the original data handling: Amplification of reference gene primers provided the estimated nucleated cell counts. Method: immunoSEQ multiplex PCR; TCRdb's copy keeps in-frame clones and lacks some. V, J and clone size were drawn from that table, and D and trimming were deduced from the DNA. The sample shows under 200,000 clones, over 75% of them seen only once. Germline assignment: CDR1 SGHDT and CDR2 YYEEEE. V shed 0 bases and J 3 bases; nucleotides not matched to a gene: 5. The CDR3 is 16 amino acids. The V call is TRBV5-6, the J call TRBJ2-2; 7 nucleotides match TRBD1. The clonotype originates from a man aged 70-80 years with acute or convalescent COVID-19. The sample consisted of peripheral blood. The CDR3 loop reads CASSLVGGVDTGELFF. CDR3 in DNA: TGTGCCAGCAGCTTGGTAGGGGGCGTAGACACCGGGGAGCTGTTTTTT.